This T cell receptor (beta chain) is drawn from a study of T cells in Graves' hyperthyroidism and ophthalmopathy. The trim removed 6 bases at V and 6 bases at J, leaving 19 bases unmatched. Per germline, CDR1 DFQATT and CDR2 SNEGSKA (reference sequence). CDR3 size: 17 residues. As concerns this clonotype: Its antigen is as yet unknown.

TCR beta CDR3 region amplification was performed from RNA transcripts. The TCR CDR3 first-round RT-PCR relied on the HTBI primer set. TCRdb redid the calling of the multiplex PCR reads with MiXCR, one entry per CDR3 protein. The repertoire includes 300,000 to 450,000 distinct CDR3 sequences, roughly 15% of them detected once, and around 20% sits in the top ten. Study-level results: Clonotypes that were expanded in thyroid above 0.001 mostly appeared in blood too.

The sequencing input was blood. This receptor was identified in a woman aged 30 to 39 with Graves' ophthalmopathy. The V call is TRBV20-1, the J call TRBJ1-1, with 10 bases identical to TRBD1. CDR3 in amino acids: CSAENGPGTGVSAEAFF. The CDR3 DNA is TGCAGTGCCGAAAACGGCCCCGGGACAGGGGTTTCCGCTGAAGCTTTCTTT.